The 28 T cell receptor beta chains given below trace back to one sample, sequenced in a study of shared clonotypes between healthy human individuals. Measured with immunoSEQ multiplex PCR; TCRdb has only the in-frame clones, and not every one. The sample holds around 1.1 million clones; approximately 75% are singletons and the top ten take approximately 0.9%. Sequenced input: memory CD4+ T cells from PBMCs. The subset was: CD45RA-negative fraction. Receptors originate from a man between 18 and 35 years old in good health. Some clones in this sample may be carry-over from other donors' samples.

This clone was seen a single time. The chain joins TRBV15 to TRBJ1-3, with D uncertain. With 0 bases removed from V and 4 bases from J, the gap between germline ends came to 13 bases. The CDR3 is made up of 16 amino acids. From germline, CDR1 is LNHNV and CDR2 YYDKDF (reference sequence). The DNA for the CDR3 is TGTGCCACCAGCAGAGAATGGCCCACAAGCGGAAACACCATATATTTT. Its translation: CATSREWPTSGNTIYF.

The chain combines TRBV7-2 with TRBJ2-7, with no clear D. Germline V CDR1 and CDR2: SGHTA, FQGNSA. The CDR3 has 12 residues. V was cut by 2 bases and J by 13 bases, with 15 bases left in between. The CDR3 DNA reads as TGTGCCAGCAGCTTATCTCTCACCGAATCCTACTTC. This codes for CASSLSLTESYF.

CDR3 sequence: CASSRIAGGSYNEQFF. CDR3 DNA: TGCGCCAGCAGCCGAATAGCGGGAGGGTCCTACAATGAGCAGTTCTTC. The genes are TRBV5-1 and TRBJ2-1; 11 bases agree with TRBD2. CDR3 length: 16 amino acids. CDR1 and CDR2 from the germline V gene are SGHRS and YFSETQ. With 4 bases clipped from V and 1 base from J, the junction kept 4 bases outside the gene matches. The full variable domain, in which reference TRBV5-1 and TRBJ2-1 provide the parts outside the CDR3, is KAGVTQTPRYLIKTRGQQVTLSCSPISGHRSVSWYQQTPGQGLQFLFEYFSETQRNKGNFPGRFSGRQFSNSRSEMNVSTLELGDSALYLCASSRIAGGSYNEQFFGPGTRLTVL.

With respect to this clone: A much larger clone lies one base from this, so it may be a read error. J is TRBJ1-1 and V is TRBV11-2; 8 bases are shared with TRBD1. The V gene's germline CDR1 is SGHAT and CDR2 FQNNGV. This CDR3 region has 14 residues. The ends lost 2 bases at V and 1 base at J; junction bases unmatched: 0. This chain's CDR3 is CASSLTGGNTEAFF. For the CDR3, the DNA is TGTGCCAGCAGCTTAACAGGGGGGAACACTGAAGCTTTCTTT. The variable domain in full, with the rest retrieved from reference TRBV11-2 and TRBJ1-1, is EAGVAQSPRYKIIEKRQSVAFWCNPISGHATLYWYQQILGQGPKLLIQFQNNGVVDDSQLPKDRFSAERLKGVDSTLKIQPAKLEDSAVYLCASSLTGGNTEAFFGQGTRLTVV.

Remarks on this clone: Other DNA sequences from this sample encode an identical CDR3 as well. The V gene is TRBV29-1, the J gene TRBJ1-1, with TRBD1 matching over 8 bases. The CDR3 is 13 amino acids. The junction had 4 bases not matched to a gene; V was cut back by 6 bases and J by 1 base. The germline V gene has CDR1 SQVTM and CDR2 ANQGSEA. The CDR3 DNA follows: TGCAGCGTCAGGACAGGGAGGAACACTGAAGCTTTCTTT. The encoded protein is CSVRTGRNTEAFF.

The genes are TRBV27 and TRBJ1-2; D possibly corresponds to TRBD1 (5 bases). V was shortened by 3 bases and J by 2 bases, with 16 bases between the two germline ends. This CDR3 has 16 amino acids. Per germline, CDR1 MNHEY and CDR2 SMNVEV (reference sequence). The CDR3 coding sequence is TGTGCCAGCAGTTTTGGGGCTGGTAGGACCAACTATGGCTACACCTTC. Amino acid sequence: CASSFGAGRTNYGYTF.

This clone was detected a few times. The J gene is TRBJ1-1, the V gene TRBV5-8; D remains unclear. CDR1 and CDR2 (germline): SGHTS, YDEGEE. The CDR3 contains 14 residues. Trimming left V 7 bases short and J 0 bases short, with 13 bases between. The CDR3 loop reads CASRAMVLNTEAFF. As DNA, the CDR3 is TGTGCCAGCCGCGCCATGGTCTTGAACACTGAAGCTTTCTTT.

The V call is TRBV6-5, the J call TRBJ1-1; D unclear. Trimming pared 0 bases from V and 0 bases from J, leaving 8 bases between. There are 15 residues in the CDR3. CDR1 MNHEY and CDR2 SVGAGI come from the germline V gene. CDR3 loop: CASSYSAIMNTEAFF. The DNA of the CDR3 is TGTGCCAGCAGTTACTCGGCCATTATGAACACTGAAGCTTTCTTT.

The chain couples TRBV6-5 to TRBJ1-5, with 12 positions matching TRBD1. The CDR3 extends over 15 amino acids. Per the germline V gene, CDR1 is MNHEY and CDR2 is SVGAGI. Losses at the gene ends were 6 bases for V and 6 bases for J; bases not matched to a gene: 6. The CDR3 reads CASRLGQGAGQPQHF. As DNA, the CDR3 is TGTGCCAGCAGGCTGGGACAGGGGGCAGGTCAGCCCCAGCATTTT.

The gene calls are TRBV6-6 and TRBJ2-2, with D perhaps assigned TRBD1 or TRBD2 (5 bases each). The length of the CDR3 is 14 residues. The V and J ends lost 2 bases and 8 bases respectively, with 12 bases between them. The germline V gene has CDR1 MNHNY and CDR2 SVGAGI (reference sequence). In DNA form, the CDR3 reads TGTGCCAGCAGTTACCTCAAGGGGAGTGGGGAGCTGTTTTTT. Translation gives CASSYLKGSGELFF.

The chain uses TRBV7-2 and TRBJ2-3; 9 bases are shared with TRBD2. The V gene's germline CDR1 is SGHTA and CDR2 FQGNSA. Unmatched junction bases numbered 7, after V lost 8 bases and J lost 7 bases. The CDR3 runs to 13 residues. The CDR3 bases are TGTGCCAGCCTCATTAGCGGGAGACATACGCAGTATTTT. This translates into CASLISGRHTQYF.

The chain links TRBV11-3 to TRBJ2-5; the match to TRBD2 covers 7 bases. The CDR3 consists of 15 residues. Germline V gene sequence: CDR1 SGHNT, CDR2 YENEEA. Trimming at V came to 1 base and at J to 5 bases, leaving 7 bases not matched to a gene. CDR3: CASSLGAGVLETQYF. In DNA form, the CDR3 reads TGTGCCAGCAGCTTAGGGGCGGGAGTGTTGGAGACCCAGTACTTC.

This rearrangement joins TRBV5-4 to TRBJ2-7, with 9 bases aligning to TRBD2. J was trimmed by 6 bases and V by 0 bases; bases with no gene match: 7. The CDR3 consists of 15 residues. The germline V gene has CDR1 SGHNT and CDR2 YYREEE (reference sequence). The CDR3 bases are TGTGCCAGCAGCTTGGAAGGCGGGAGGGCCTCCGAGCAGTACTTC. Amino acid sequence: CASSLEGGRASEQYF.

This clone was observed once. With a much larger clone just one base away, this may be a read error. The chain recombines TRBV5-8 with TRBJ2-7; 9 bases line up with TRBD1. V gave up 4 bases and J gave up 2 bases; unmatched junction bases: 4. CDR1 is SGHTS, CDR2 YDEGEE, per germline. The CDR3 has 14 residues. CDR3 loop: CASSPGTGTYEQYF. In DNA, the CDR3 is TGTGCCAGCAGCCCCGGGACAGGGACCTACGAGCAGTACTTC.

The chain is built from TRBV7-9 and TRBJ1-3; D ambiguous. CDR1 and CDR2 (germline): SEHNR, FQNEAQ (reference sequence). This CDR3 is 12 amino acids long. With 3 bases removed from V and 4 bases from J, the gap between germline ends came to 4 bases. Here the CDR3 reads CASSFWGNTIYF. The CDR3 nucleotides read TGTGCCAGCAGCTTTTGGGGAAACACCATATATTTT.

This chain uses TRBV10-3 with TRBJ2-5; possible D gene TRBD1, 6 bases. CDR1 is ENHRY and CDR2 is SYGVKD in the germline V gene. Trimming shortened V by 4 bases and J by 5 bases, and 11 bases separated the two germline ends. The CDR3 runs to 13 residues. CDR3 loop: CAISGTGRETQYF. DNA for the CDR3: TGTGCCATCAGTGGCACAGGGCGGGAGACCCAGTACTTC.

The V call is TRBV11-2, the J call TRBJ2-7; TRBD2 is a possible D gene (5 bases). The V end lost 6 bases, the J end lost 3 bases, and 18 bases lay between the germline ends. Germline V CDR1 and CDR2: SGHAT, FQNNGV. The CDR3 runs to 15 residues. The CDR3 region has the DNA TGTGCCAGCAGACCCCTCCGGGGTACGCGCTACGAGCAGTACTTC. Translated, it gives CASRPLRGTRYEQYF.

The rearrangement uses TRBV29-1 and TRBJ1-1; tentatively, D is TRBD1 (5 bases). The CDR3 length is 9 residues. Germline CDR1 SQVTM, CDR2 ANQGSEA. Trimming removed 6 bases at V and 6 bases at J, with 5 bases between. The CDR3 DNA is TGCAGCGTGGGACCTGAAGCTTTCTTT. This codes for CSVGPEAFF.

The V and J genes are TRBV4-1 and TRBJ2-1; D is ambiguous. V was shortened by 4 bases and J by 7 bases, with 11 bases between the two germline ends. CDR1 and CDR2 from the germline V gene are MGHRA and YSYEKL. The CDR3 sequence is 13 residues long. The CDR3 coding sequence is TGCGCCAGCAGCCTCCTGGTGGGGAATGAGCAGTTCTTC. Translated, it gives CASSLLVGNEQFF.

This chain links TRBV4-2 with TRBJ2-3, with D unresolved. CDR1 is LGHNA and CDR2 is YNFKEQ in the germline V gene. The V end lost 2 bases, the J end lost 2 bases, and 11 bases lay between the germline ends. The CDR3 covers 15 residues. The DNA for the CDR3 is TGTGCCAGCAGCCAAAGGTTGAGTCACACAGATACGCAGTATTTT. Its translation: CASSQRLSHTDTQYF.

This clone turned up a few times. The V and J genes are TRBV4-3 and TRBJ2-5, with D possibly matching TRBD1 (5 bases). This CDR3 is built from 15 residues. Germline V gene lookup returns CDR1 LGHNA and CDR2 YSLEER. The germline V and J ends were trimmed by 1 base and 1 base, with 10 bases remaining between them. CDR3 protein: CASSQGTHIQETQYF. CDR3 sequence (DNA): TGCGCCAGCAGCCAAGGGACACACATCCAAGAGACCCAGTACTTC.

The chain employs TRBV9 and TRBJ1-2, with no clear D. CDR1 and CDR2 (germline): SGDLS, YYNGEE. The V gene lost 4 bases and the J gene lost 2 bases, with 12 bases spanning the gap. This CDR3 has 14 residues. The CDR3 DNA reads TGTGCCAGCAGCCCTTCGGCCCTAAACTATGGCTACACCTTC. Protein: CASSPSALNYGYTF.

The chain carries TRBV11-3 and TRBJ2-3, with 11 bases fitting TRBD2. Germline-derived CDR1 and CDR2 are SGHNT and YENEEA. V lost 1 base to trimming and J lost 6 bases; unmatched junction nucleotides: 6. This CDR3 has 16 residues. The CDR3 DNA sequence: TGTGCCAGCAGCTTAGGTATAGCGGGAGGGCCGGATACGCAGTATTTT. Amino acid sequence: CASSLGIAGGPDTQYF.

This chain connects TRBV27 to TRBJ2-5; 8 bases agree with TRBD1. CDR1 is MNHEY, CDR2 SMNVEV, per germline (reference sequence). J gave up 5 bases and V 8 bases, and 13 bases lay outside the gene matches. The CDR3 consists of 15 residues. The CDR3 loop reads CASLLRRGLEETQYF. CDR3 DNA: TGTGCCAGCCTCTTACGCAGGGGGCTTGAGGAGACCCAGTACTTC.

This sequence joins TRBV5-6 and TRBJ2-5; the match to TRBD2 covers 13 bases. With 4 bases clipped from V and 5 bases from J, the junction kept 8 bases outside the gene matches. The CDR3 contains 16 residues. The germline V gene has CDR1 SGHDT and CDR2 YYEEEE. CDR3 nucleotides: TGTGCCAGCAGCGCGACTAGCGGGAGGCGGTTTGAGACCCAGTACTTC. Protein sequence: CASSATSGRRFETQYF.

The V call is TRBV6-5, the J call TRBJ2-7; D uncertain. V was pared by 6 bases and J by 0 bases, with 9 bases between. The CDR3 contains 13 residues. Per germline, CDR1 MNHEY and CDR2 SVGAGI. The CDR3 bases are TGTGCCAGCAGACCAGAAATCTCCTACGAGCAGTACTTC. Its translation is CASRPEISYEQYF.

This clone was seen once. The DNA for the CDR3 is TGTGCCAGCAAGCGTAGGGACGGATACTACGAGCAGTACTTC. It codes for CASKRRDGYYEQYF. The V and J genes are TRBV5-6 and TRBJ2-7; possibly TRBD1 or TRBD2 for D (5 bases each). V lost 6 bases and J 3 bases, leaving 16 bases between the germline ends. The CDR3 is 14 residues long. Germline V gene data show CDR1 as SGHDT and CDR2 as YYEEEE.

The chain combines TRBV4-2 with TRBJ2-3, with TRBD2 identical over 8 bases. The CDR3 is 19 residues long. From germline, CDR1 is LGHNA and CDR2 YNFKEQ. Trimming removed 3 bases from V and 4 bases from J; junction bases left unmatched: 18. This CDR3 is CASSQASAGTSGSADTQYF. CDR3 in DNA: TGTGCCAGCAGCCAGGCCTCCGCGGGGACCAGCGGGAGCGCAGATACGCAGTATTTT.